Listed below are T cell receptor beta chains from one sample, sequenced in a study of response to subunit inactivated influenza vaccine. Each CDR3 protein is one row after TCRdb ran MiXCR on the RT-PCR reads. The sample has under 750,000 distinct CDR3 sequences, about an eighth seen once. The sample in question was PBMCs from blood, obtained on the day of vaccination. These receptors were obtained from a man aged 50-60 years who received an inactivated influenza vaccine. CDR3s include the opening cysteine and the closing phenylalanine or tryptophan. A D gene is named only where the DNA matches it firmly. A row's size may be missing; if present it is once, few, many or a size class.

J	size	D	V	DNA	CDR3
TRBJ2-7	many	TRBD2	TRBV20-1	TGCAGTGCTAGAGTCGGACTAGCGGGCTCCTACGAGCAGTACTTC	CSARVGLAGSYEQYF
TRBJ2-2	few	NA	TRBV5-4	TGTGCCAGCAGCCTAGCCAACCCGGACCTCAAGATGAGGACCGGGGAGCTGTTTTTT	CASSLANPDLKMRTGELFF
TRBJ2-5	few	NA	TRBV29-1	TGCAGCGTTGCAGACGAGACCCAGTACTTC	CSVADETQYF
TRBJ2-1	few	NA	TRBV4-3	TGCGCCAGCAGCCAGACTAGGGTCAATGAGCAGTTCTTC	CASSQTRVNEQFF
TRBJ2-3	few	TRBD1	TRBV20-1	TGCAGTGCTAGAAGTCCACAGGGGGTGATCACAGATACGCAGTATTTT	CSARSPQGVITDTQYF
TRBJ2-5	few	TRBD2	TRBV5-1	TGCGCCAGCAGCTTGCAGGCTGCTAGCGGGAGGATCGGAGAGACCCAGTACTTC	CASSLQAASGRIGETQYF
TRBJ2-1	many	TRBD2	TRBV9	TGTGCCAGCAGCTCGGGACTAGCGGAAAACAATGAGCAGTTCTTC	CASSSGLAENNEQFF
TRBJ2-7	NA	TRBD2	TRBV20-1	TGCAGTGTTATCCCTCTCGGACTAGCGGGAGAGGCGGATGTAAACGAGCAGTACTTC	CSVIPLGLAGEADVNEQYF
TRBJ2-7	few	TRBD1	TRBV12-3/TRBV12-4	TGTGCCACCGGACAGGGAGGCTACGAGCAGTACTTC	CATGQGGYEQYF
TRBJ2-2	few	TRBD1	TRBV5-5	TGTGCCAGCACCAAGGACAGGGTGAACACCGGGGAGCTGTTTTTT	CASTKDRVNTGELFF
TRBJ1-4	few	NA	TRBV23-1	TGCGCCAGCAGTCATGTGGGGTCGAATGAAAAACTGTTTTTT	CASSHVGSNEKLFF